Presented here are 28 T cell receptor beta chains from one specimen sequenced in a study of Ad26.COV2.S vaccination and SARS-CoV-2 variants. TCRdb keeps only in-frame clones here, not all; method: immunoSEQ multiplex PCR. This table holds a few hundred thousand clones, 90% found once. Stated treatment: some 19 received Ad26.COV2.S at low or high dose, single or two shots; several received placebo; per-sample allocation not given. Samples were taken on day 63 after the first vaccine or placebo injection. The sequences come from peripheral blood, collected in a trial of Ad26.COV2.S vaccine versus placebo. These TCRs come from a person aged 18 to 59 who received the Ad26.COV2.S COVID-19 vaccine or a placebo.

The chain combines TRBV4-3 with TRBJ1-3, with 7 bases identical to TRBD1. V was clipped by 0 bases and J by 0 bases; unmatched bases: 2. The CDR3 extends over 16 amino acids. Germline V CDR1 and CDR2: LGHNA, YSLEER. The CDR3 here is CASSQEQGLSGNTIYF. The CDR3 nucleotides are TGCGCCAGCAGCCAAGAACAGGGGCTCTCTGGAAACACCATATATTTT.

The rearrangement uses TRBV9 and TRBJ2-5; a possible D gene is TRBD2 (5 bases). From germline, CDR1 is SGDLS and CDR2 YYNGEE. Trimming removed 2 bases at V and 4 bases at J, with 9 bases between. This CDR3 contains 13 residues. CDR3 DNA: TGTGCCAGCAGCGTTGGACTCCTAGAGACCCAGTACTTC. It codes for CASSVGLLETQYF.

The chain is built from TRBV11-2 and TRBJ2-7; D call uncertain. The germline CDR1 and CDR2 sequences are SGHAT and FQNNGV. V lost 3 bases, J lost 5 bases, and 5 bases lay in between. The CDR3 is 11 amino acids. CDR3 in amino acids: CASSLIHEQYF. The DNA of the CDR3 is TGTGCCAGCAGCTTGATCCACGAGCAGTACTTC.

This clone was observed a single time. The chain employs TRBV7-2 and TRBJ1-1, with a tentative D call TRBD1 (6 bases). V was trimmed by 5 bases and J by 4 bases, leaving 14 bases between them. The germline V gene has CDR1 SGHTA and CDR2 FQGNSA. The CDR3 length is 14 residues. CDR3 DNA: TGTGCCAGCAGCCGCCCCGGGGGCTCCACTGAAGCTTTCTTT. Amino acids: CASSRPGGSTEAFF.

The chain has TRBV10-3 and TRBJ2-1; TRBD2 might be the D (5 bases). Trimming removed 4 bases at V and 3 bases at J, with 22 bases between. Germline V gene lookup returns CDR1 ENHRY and CDR2 SYGVKD. CDR3 length: 18 amino acids. Here the CDR3 reads CAISGLTDSASIYNEQFF. The CDR3, as DNA: TGTGCCATCAGTGGACTGACGGACTCGGCGTCGATCTACAATGAGCAGTTCTTC.

The chain couples TRBV7-9 to TRBJ2-7; 7 nucleotides agree with TRBD1. V trimming: 4 bases; J trimming: 2 bases; junction bases outside the gene matches: 8. This CDR3 region has 15 residues. Germline CDR1 reads SEHNR; CDR2 reads FQNEAQ (reference sequence). CDR3 nucleotide sequence: TGTGCCAGCAGCTCCCCCGACAGGGAAACCTACGAGCAGTACTTC. The encoded protein is CASSSPDRETYEQYF. Variable domain in full (rest from reference TRBV7-9 and TRBJ2-7): DTGVSQNPRHKITKRGQNVTFRCDPISEHNRLYWYRQTLGQGPEFLTYFQNEAQLEKSRLLSDRFSAERPKGSFSTLEIQRTEQGDSAMYLCASSSPDRETYEQYFGPGTRLTVT.

The V and J genes are TRBV6-2 or TRBV6-3 and TRBJ2-3; 12 positions agree with TRBD2. The length of the CDR3 is 20 residues. Looked up from germline, CDR1 is MNHEY and CDR2 is SVGEGT. The ends lost 3 bases at V and 5 bases at J; junction bases unmatched: 18. The CDR3 loop reads CASSYMTSGSRIWVRDTQYF. DNA for the CDR3: TGTGCCAGCAGTTATATGACTAGCGGGAGTAGAATATGGGTAAGAGATACGCAGTATTTT.

The rearrangement joins TRBV5-4 to TRBJ2-4; a possible D gene is TRBD1 (6 bases). V was shortened by 1 base and J by 3 bases, with 11 bases between the two germline ends. This CDR3 comprises 15 residues. Per the germline V gene, CDR1 is SGHNT and CDR2 is YYREEE (reference sequence). CDR3 DNA sequence: TGTGCCAGCAGCTTGAAGGGGGTAGACAAAAACATTCAGTACTTC. Its protein product is CASSLKGVDKNIQYF.

J is TRBJ2-3 and V is TRBV4-3, with a possible D match to TRBD1 (6 bases). V was pared by 4 bases and J by 2 bases, with 10 bases between. The CDR3 length is 14 residues. The germline V gene has CDR1 LGHNA and CDR2 YSLEER. In DNA form, the CDR3 reads TGCGCCAGCAGCCGGACAGTGTTCACAGATACGCAGTATTTT. Translated, it gives CASSRTVFTDTQYF.

The chain uses TRBV19 and TRBJ1-1; D might be TRBD1 (5 bases). The V and J ends lost 7 bases and 1 base respectively, with 16 bases between them. Per germline, CDR1 LNHDA and CDR2 SQIVND (reference sequence). The CDR3 runs to 15 residues. DNA of the CDR3: TGTGCCAGTAACCCTCTTGGGACGGAGAACACTGAAGCTTTCTTT. It codes for CASNPLGTENTEAFF. The full variable domain, with the rest looked up from reference TRBV19 and TRBJ1-1, is DGGITQSPKYLFRKEGQNVTLSCEQNLNHDAMYWYRQDPGQGLRLIYYSQIVNDFQKGDIAEGYSVSREKKESFPLTVTSAQKNPTAFYLCASNPLGTENTEAFFGQGTRLTVV.

On this clone itself: A much larger clone lies a single base off, so this may be a read error. The rearrangement uses TRBV12-3 or TRBV12-4 and TRBJ1-5; D may be TRBD1 (6 bases). V lost 5 bases and J lost 6, with 11 bases in between. This CDR3 spans 13 amino acids. The CDR3 reads CASSLGGGQPQHF. The CDR3, as DNA: TGTGCCAGCAGTCTGGGGGGCGGTCAGCCCCAGCATTTT.

This chain joins TRBV5-1 and TRBJ1-1; maybe TRBD1 (5 bases). Germline V gene data show CDR1 as SGHRS and CDR2 as YFSETQ. V lost 3 bases, J lost 0 bases, and 12 bases lay in between. The CDR3 runs to 15 residues. CDR3 in amino acids: CASSSSRGMNTEAFF. CDR3 nucleotides: TGCGCCAGCAGCTCGTCGAGGGGAATGAACACTGAAGCTTTCTTT.

This chain connects TRBV27 to TRBJ1-6, with D possibly being TRBD1 (6 bases). The CDR3 totals 16 residues. Germline lookup yields CDR1 MNHEY and CDR2 SMNVEV (reference sequence). The V end lost 6 bases, the J end lost 2 bases, and 14 bases lay between the germline ends. The CDR3 loop is CASSQRGGPYNSPLHF. In DNA form, the CDR3 reads TGTGCCAGCAGCCAAAGGGGGGGCCCCTATAATTCACCCCTCCACTTT.

The CDR3 region is CSVAGTPGTSGSPYEQYF. The DNA of the CDR3 is TGCAGCGTTGCAGGGACCCCCGGGACTAGCGGGAGTCCCTACGAGCAGTACTTC. The chain carries TRBV29-1 and TRBJ2-7; 14 bases are shared with TRBD2. Germline assignment: CDR1 SQVTM and CDR2 ANQGSEA. The CDR3 is 18 residues long. Trimming at V came to 4 bases and at J to 2 bases, leaving 13 bases not matched to a gene.

The chain couples TRBV7-8 to TRBJ2-1; D is ambiguous. Germline assignment: CDR1 SGHVS and CDR2 FQNEAQ. V shed 3 bases and J shed 5 bases, with 11 bases lying between them. The length of the CDR3 is 14 residues. The CDR3: CASSFERNHNEQFF. In nucleotides, the CDR3 is TGTGCCAGCAGCTTCGAGCGAAATCACAATGAGCAGTTCTTC.

The CDR3 protein is CASSFGLRGEQYF. CDR3 bases: TGTGCCAGCAGTTTCGGCCTAAGGGGCGAGCAGTACTTC. V and J are TRBV12-3 or TRBV12-4 and TRBJ2-7, with a weak D call TRBD1 (5 bases). The length of the CDR3 is 13 residues. Trimming left V 3 bases short and J 6 bases short, with 12 bases between.

The chain uses TRBV7-9 and TRBJ2-1, with 10 bases aligning to TRBD2. The CDR3 is 16 amino acids. Germline lookup yields CDR1 SEHNR and CDR2 FQNEAQ (reference sequence). Trimming removed 4 bases from V and 5 bases from J; junction bases left unmatched: 8. In DNA form, the CDR3 reads TGTGCCAGCAGCTCAATCCTAGCGGGAGTAGACAATGAGCAGTTCTTC. Encoded protein: CASSSILAGVDNEQFF.

The V gene is TRBV2, the J gene TRBJ1-2, with TRBD1 as a possible D gene (6 bases). The germline V gene encodes CDR1 SNHLY and CDR2 FYNNEI. Trimming pared 3 bases from V and 6 bases from J, leaving 8 bases between. The CDR3 spans 12 residues. In DNA form, the CDR3 reads TGTGCCAGCAGTGACACAGGGCATGGCTACACCTTC. Translated: CASSDTGHGYTF.

V gene TRBV5-1 combines with J gene TRBJ2-1; TRBD2 aligns across 8 bases. The CDR3 is made up of 17 amino acids. Germline loops: CDR1 SGHRS, CDR2 YFSETQ. V shed 0 bases and J 4 bases; nucleotides not matched to a gene: 9. The CDR3 region has the DNA TGCGCCAGCAGCTTGGGAGGTGCGGGACTAGTTTACAATGAGCAGTTCTTC. This sequence encodes CASSLGGAGLVYNEQFF.

The chain combines TRBV10-2 with TRBJ2-2; D is unresolved. V was cut by 1 base and J by 5 bases, with 8 bases left in between. Germline CDR1 is WSHSY and CDR2 is SAAADI. This CDR3 is 14 amino acids long. The CDR3 sequence is CASSEFGVTGELFF. The CDR3 nucleotides are TGCGCCAGCAGTGAGTTTGGGGTGACCGGGGAGCTGTTTTTT.

This chain joins TRBV27 and TRBJ1-5; D gene ambiguous. The V gene's germline CDR1 is MNHEY and CDR2 SMNVEV (reference sequence). Trimming took 5 bases from V and 0 from J, leaving 5 bases between them. The CDR3 contains 13 residues. CDR3 protein: CASSRSSNQPQHF. CDR3 in DNA: TGTGCCAGCAGTCGTTCTAGCAATCAGCCCCAGCATTTT.

Here the CDR3 reads CASSSPRLAGKISGGELFF. CDR3 sequence (DNA): TGTGCCAGCAGCTCCCCACGACTAGCGGGAAAGATAAGTGGCGGGGAGCTGTTTTTT. The chain employs TRBV7-9 and TRBJ2-2; 11 bases are a match to TRBD2. Trimming removed 4 bases from V and 7 bases from J; junction bases left unmatched: 17. The CDR3 runs 19 residues. CDR1 and CDR2 (germline): SEHNR, FQNEAQ (reference sequence).

J is TRBJ2-2 and V is TRBV14; D is uncertain. This CDR3 is 13 amino acids long. Trimming removed 1 base at V and 7 bases at J, with 7 bases between. Germline V gene sequence: CDR1 SGHDN, CDR2 FVKESK. The DNA for the CDR3 is TGTGCCAGCAGCCAAGTTCCTTTCGGGGAGCTGTTTTTT. It yields the protein CASSQVPFGELFF.

This clone was detected only once. The gene calls are TRBV6-5 and TRBJ2-5; TRBD1 matches 8 bases. This CDR3 contains 14 residues. Germline V gene lookup returns CDR1 MNHEY and CDR2 SVGAGI. V lost 5 bases to trimming and J lost 0 bases; unmatched junction nucleotides: 2. CDR3: CASSPDRDQETQYF. CDR3 nucleotides: TGTGCCAGCAGTCCGGACAGGGACCAAGAGACCCAGTACTTC.

This chain links TRBV27 with TRBJ2-6; unclear D gene. The V gene lost 5 bases and the J gene lost 0 bases, with 2 bases spanning the gap. CDR3 length: 13 amino acids. Germline values: CDR1 MNHEY, CDR2 SMNVEV (reference sequence). The CDR3 region is CASSISGANVLTF. The CDR3 DNA follows: TGTGCCAGCAGTATCTCTGGGGCCAACGTCCTGACTTTC.

CDR3 loop: CASSISPGVSYEQYF. DNA of the CDR3: TGTGCCAGTAGTATTTCACCAGGGGTCTCCTACGAGCAGTACTTC. This chain links TRBV19 with TRBJ2-7, with D possibly TRBD1 on 6 matching bases. Trimming took 3 bases from V and 0 from J, leaving 12 bases between them. CDR1 is LNHDA and CDR2 is SQIVND in the germline V gene (reference sequence). There are 15 residues in the CDR3.

This chain connects TRBV9 to TRBJ2-1, with D maybe TRBD2 (7 bases). Germline V gives CDR1 SGDLS, CDR2 YYNGEE. There are 15 residues in the CDR3. Between the trimmed V and J ends, which lost 0 bases and 10 bases, there was a span of 17 bases. The CDR3 nucleotides read TGTGCCAGCAGCGTAGAAGGGGGGAGGGCTTTCGAGCAGTTCTTC. Residues: CASSVEGGRAFEQFF.

This chain connects TRBV7-2 to TRBJ1-1, with 8 bases lining up with TRBD1. The CDR3 is 15 residues long. Germline-derived CDR1 and CDR2 are SGHTA and FQGNSA. J lost 11 bases, V lost 4 bases, and 15 bases had no gene match. As DNA, the CDR3 is TGTGCCAGCAGCTCAAAAACCGGGACAGGCGGAATTGCTTTCTTT. It is translated as CASSSKTGTGGIAFF.